The clone carrying this T cell receptor beta chain was counted a few times. The antigen remains unidentified. These data are taken from a study of cytomegalovirus exposure and HLA in healthy donors. Findings of the study overall: The authors listed 150 to 200 TCR beta chains as cytomegalovirus-associated. HLA allele associations emerged for roughly 17,000 TCR beta sequences in a later analysis, at 0.05 false discovery rate. Indistinguishable V segments such as TRBV6-2 and TRBV6-3 were excluded.

The CDR3 is made up of 11 amino acids. Between the trimmed V and J ends, which lost 2 bases and 16 bases, there was a span of 12 bases. Germline V lookup: CDR1 MDHEN, CDR2 SYDVKM. PCR was performed using 60 Vbeta and 13 Jbeta primers. The assay was immunoSEQ multiplex PCR, and TCRdb's table has in-frame clones only and misses some. The data show 99,000 or so clones, about 81% seen once. Sequencing was carried out using PBMCs. The source is a man aged 25 to 40 in good health and CMV-seronegative. The chain joins TRBV28 to TRBJ1-5; D unresolved. CDR3 region: CASSLSREAHF. The DNA of the CDR3 is TGTGCCAGCAGTTTAAGTCGGGAGGCCCATTTT.